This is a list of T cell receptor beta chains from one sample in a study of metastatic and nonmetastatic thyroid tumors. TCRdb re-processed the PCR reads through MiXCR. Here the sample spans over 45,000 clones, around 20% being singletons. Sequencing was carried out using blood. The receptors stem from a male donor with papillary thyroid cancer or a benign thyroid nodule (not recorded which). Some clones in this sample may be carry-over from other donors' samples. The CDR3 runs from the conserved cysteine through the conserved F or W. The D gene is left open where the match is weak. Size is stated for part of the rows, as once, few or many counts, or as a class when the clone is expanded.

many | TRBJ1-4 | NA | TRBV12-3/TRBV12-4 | TGTGCCAGCAGTTTAGAGGGCCGGGGGCGCGGTGAAAAACTGTTTTTT | CASSLEGRGRGEKLFF
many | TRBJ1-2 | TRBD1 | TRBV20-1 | TGCAGTGCTAGAGCTGGGGGGGGACAGGGGGCGCTCGGCTACACCTTC | CSARAGGGQGALGYTF
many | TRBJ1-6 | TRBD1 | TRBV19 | TGTGCCAGTAGTAAGGGACAGAGCTATAATTCACCCCTCCACTTT | CASSKGQSYNSPLHF
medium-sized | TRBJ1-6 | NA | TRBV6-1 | TGTGCCAGCAGTTATGGGCCGACAGATAATTCACCCCTCCACTTT | CASSYGPTDNSPLHF
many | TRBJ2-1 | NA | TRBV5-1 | TGCGCCAGCAGCTTGACCCCGAACAATGAGCAGTTCTTC | CASSLTPNNEQFF
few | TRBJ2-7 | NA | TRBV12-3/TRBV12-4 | TGTGCCAGCAGGGACACCAGGACCTACGAGCAGTACTTC | CASRDTRTYEQYF
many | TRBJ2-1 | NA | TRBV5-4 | TGTGCCAGCAGCTTGGGGGCTAGCTGGCAGTTCTTC | CASSLGASWQFF
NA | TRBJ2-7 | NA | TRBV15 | TGTGCCACCAGCGCCCTGGACCTAGGTGGCGAGCAGTACTTC | CATSALDLGGEQYF
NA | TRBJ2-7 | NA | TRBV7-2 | TGTGCCAGCAGCCAAATTACCTACGAGCAGTACTTC | CASSQITYEQYF
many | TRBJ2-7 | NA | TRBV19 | TGTGCCTCGTGGGCCGGAGGCGAGCAGTACTTC | CASWAGGEQYF
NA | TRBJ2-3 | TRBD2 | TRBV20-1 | TGCAGTGCCCCCCCCTGTACTAGCGATTCAGATACGCAGTATTTT | CSAPPCTSDSDTQYF
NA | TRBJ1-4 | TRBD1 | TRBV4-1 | TGCGCCAGCAGCCAGATACAGGGGTGGAATGAAAAACTGTTTTTT | CASSQIQGWNEKLFF
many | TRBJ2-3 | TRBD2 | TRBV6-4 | TGTGCCAGCAGTGAGACTAGCGGCACAGATACGCAGTATTTT | CASSETSGTDTQYF
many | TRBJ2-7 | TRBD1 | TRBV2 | TGTGCCAGCAGCGGACAGGGGAAAACCTACGAGCAGTACTTC | CASSGQGKTYEQYF
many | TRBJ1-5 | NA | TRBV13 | TGTGCCAGCAGCTTAGTTCCAACTAATAGCAATCAGCCCCAGCATTTT | CASSLVPTNSNQPQHF
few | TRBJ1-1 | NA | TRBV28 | TGTGCCAGCAGTCTCCGACAGGCTAGCGTTGAAGCTTTCTTT | CASSLRQASVEAFF
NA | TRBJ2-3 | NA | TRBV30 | TGTGCCTGGAGTGTAGCGGGTGGGAGCACAGATACGCAGTATTTT | CAWSVAGGSTDTQYF
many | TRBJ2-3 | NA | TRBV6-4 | TGTGCCAGCAGTGCCGCAGGGGATACAGATACGCAGTATTTT | CASSAAGDTDTQYF
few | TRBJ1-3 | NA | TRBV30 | TGTGCCTGGAAACGCTCTGGAAACACCATATATTTT | CAWKRSGNTIYF
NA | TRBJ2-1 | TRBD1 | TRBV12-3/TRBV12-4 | TGTGCCAGCACTTTTACTTATAGGACAGGGGGCCTTCGGAGCTCCTACAATGAGCAGTTCTTC | CASTFTYRTGGLRSSYNEQFF
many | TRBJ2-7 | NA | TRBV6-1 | TGTGCCACCAACAGTTACGGGGACCGAGCCTACGAGCAGTACTTC | CATNSYGDRAYEQYF
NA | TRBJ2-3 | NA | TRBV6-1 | TGTGCCAGCAGGAGAGTTAGTACAGATACGCAGTATTTT | CASRRVSTDTQYF
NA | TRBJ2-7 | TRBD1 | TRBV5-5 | TGTGCCAGCAGCATGCACCGGGACAGTACCTACGAGCAGTACTTC | CASSMHRDSTYEQYF
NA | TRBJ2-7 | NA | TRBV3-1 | TGTGCCACCCGGGGGGCCAGCTCCTACGAGCAGTACTTC | CATRGASSYEQYF
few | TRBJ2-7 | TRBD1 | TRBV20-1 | TGCAGTGCTAGACCTAATCAGGGACAGGGGACCTCCTACGAGCAGTACTTC | CSARPNQGQGTSYEQYF
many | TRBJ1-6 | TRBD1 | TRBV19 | TGTGCCAGTTTTAACAGGGGGAGTCTCCACTTT | CASFNRGSLHF
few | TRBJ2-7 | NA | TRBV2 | TGTGACAGCAGTGACGGGGGAGGCGAGCAGTACTTC | CDSSDGGGEQYF
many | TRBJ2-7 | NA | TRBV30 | TGTGCCTGGAGTGTACGCGTCGGGTACGAGCAGTACTTC | CAWSVRVGYEQYF
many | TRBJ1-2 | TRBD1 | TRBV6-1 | TGTGCCAGCCGACCGGGACAGGGGCCCCTCGTCGGTGGCTACACCTTC | CASRPGQGPLVGGYTF
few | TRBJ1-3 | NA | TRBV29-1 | TGCAGCACGAGACGCCAGGGTCGAAACACCATATATTTT | CSTRRQGRNTIYF
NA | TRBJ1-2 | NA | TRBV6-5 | TGTGCCAGCAGTTACGATCGGGGGCGCTTCTATGGCTACACCTTC | CASSYDRGRFYGYTF
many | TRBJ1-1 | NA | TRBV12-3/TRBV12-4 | TGTGCCAGCAGTTTGGGGCAGGGTCCAGCTTTCTTT | CASSLGQGPAFF
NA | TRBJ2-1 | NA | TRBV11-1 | TGTGCCAGCAGCTTAGCAACCGTGAATAGCGCCTCCTACAATGAGCAGTTCTTC | CASSLATVNSASYNEQFF
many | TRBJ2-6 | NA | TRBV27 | TGTGCCAGCGGAGCAGCGGGCTCTGGGGCCAACGTCCTGACTTTC | CASGAAGSGANVLTF
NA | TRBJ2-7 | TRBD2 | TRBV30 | TGTGCCTATGGAGCGGGAGGGCCCTACGAGCAGTACTTC | CAYGAGGPYEQYF
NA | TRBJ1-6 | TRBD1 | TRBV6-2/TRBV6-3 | TGTGCCAGCAGTTACTTAGGACAGGGGCCCTTTTTTTTTGATTCACCCCTCCACTTT | CASSYLGQGPFFFDSPLHF
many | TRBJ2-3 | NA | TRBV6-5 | TGTGCCAGCAGAGTACTTACCCAACGGAGCCACACAGATACGCAGTATTTT | CASRVLTQRSHTDTQYF
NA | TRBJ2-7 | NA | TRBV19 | TGTGCCAGTAGTATGGGAAGACATTGCTACGAGCAGTACTTC | CASSMGRHCYEQYF
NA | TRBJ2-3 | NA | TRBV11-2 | TGTGCCAGCACTACTATGGGGGGTACCCTGCATGGGCAGTATTTT | CASTTMGGTLHGQYF
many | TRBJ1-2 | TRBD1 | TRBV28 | TGTGCCAGCAGTTCCCTGAGTCCGGGACAGCTGAACTATGGCTACACCTTC | CASSSLSPGQLNYGYTF
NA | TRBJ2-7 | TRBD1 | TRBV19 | TGTGCCAGTAGCCCGTGGGACAGAAACGAGCAGTACTTC | CASSPWDRNEQYF
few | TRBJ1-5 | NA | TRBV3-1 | TGTGCCAGCAGCCACGGGTTCTGGGAGCCCCAGCATTTT | CASSHGFWEPQHF
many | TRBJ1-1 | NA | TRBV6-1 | TGTGCCAGCAGTCAAATCAGGGTGGGAGGCACTGAAGCTTTCTTT | CASSQIRVGGTEAFF
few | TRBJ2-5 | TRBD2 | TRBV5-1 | TGCGCCAGCAGGTCAGGCCTAGCGGGGTCCCAAGAGACCCAGTACTTC | CASRSGLAGSQETQYF
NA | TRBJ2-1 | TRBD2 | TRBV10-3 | TGTTCCATCATTGATGTGTCGGGGGGAAGCAATGAGCAGTTCTTC | CSIIDVSGGSNEQFF
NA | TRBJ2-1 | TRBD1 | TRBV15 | TGTGCCACCAGCACGGGACAGCACAATGAGCAGTTCTTC | CATSTGQHNEQFF
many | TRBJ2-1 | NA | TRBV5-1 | TGCGCCAGCAGCTTGACCCTAACAGGGGAGGGTGAGCAGTTCTTC | CASSLTLTGEGEQFF
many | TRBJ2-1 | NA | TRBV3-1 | TGTGCCAGCAGCCCCGTAGGAGGACAGCCGTTTCTTGAGCAGTTCTTC | CASSPVGGQPFLEQFF
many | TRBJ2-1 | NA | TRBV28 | TGTGCCAGCAGTTTACCGGGGGTCGGGCAGTTCTTC | CASSLPGVGQFF
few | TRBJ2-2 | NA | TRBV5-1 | TGCGCCAGCATCTCGGACGTCCGAGGCACCGGGGAGCTGTTTTTT | CASISDVRGTGELFF
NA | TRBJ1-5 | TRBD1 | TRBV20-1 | TGCAGTGCTAGAGGATCCGGGACAGAAAACGCCATCCATCAGCCCCAGCATTTT | CSARGSGTENAIHQPQHF
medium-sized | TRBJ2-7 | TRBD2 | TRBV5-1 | TGCGCCAGCAGCTTGGCTCTAGCGGGAGTATACGAGCAGTACTTC | CASSLALAGVYEQYF
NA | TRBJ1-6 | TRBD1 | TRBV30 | TGTGCCTGGGCCGGGACAGATAATTCACCCCTCCACTTT | CAWAGTDNSPLHF